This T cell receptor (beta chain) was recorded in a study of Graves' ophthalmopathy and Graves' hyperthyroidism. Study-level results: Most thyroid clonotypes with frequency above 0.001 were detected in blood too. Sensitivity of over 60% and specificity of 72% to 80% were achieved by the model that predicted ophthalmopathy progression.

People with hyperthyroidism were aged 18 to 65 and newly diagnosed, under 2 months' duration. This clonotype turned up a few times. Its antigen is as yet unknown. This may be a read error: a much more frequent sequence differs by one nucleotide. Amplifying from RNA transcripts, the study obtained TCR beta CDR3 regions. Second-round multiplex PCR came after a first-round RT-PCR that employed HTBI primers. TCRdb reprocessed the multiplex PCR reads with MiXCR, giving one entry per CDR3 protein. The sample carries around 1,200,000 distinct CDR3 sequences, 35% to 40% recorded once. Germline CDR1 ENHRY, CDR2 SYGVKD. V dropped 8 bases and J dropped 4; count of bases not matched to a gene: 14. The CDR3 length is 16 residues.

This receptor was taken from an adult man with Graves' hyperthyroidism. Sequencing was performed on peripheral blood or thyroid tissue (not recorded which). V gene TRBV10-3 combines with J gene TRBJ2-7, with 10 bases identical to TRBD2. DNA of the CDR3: TGTGCCATCCAAGACGCGCTTAGCGGGAGGTTGTACGAGCAGTACTTC. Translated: CAIQDALSGRLYEQYF.